This TCR beta chain was captured by sequencing in a study of blood T cell repertoires in COVID-19. Turning to the study itself: The samples span acute and convalescent COVID-19 from the United States, Italy and Spain. The analysed material was cDNA or gDNA that came from T cells, B-cell-depleted T cells, or PBMCs.

Profiled with immunoSEQ multiplex PCR; TCRdb holds only in-frame clones, not every one. The table records about 64,000 clones, roughly 80% of them present only once. V lost 2 bases, J lost 5 bases, and 9 bases stayed unmatched. The CDR3 consists of 16 residues. The germline gives CDR1 MNHEY, CDR2 SMNVEV (reference sequence). The chain employs TRBV27 and TRBJ1-1, with 9 bases fitting TRBD1. The TCR sequence derives from a man aged 55-75 years with COVID-19, enrolled during active disease. Sequencing input: peripheral blood. The CDR3 reads CASSLRSGQGKTEAFF. DNA for the CDR3: TGTGCCAGCAGTTTAAGGTCCGGACAGGGGAAGACTGAAGCTTTCTTT.